Detailed here is one TCR beta chain. Its antigen remains unidentified. The repertoire was sequenced with immunoSEQ multiplex PCR; TCRdb's copy has only in-frame clones and lacks some. The repertoire includes roughly 70,000 clones, about 93% of them detected once, and about 2.5% sits in the top ten. The sample is drawn from a study of PD-1 blockade in classical Hodgkin lymphoma. This sample's time point: newly diagnosed, previously untreated cHL patient sample. Newly diagnosed, untreated classical Hodgkin lymphoma PBMCs served as comparison. Study-level points and caveats: No one has yet defined what causes the repertoire differences, which may be disease activity or prior therapy. Newly diagnosed patients had baseline TCR diversity that was reportedly lower than that of healthy donors.

The CDR3 is made up of 12 amino acids. V was trimmed by 8 bases and J by 5 bases, leaving 12 bases between them. Germline assignment: CDR1 SNHLY and CDR2 FYNNEI. Sequencing was carried out using peripheral blood mononuclear cells (PBMCs). This clonotype was sampled from a human donor with classical Hodgkin lymphoma. V is TRBV2 and J is TRBJ2-5; D is possibly TRBD2 (5 bases). The CDR3 DNA reads as TGTGCCAGCGCCGCTAGAGGGGAGACCCAGTACTTC. It codes for CASAARGETQYF.